This TCR beta chain came from a study of shared clonotypes between healthy human individuals. Germline CDR1 reads MGHDK; CDR2 reads SYGVNS. Between the trimmed V and J ends, which lost 5 bases and 0 bases, there was a span of 8 bases. There are 15 residues in the CDR3. TCRdb keeps only in-frame clones here, not all; method: immunoSEQ multiplex PCR. The sample lists 100,000 or so clones, 68% occurring once. J is TRBJ2-6 and V is TRBV25-1; maybe TRBD2 (5 bases). The receptor was derived from a woman in her 30s in good health. Sequencing was carried out using memory CD8+ T cells sorted from blood. This sample's subset: CD45RO+ cells pooled with CCR7-negative TemRA cells. The CDR3 here is CASSYRDSGANVLTF. For the CDR3, the DNA is TGTGCCAGCAGTTACCGGGACTCTGGGGCCAACGTCCTGACTTTC.